Following are 14 T cell receptor beta chains from one sample sequenced in a study of regulatory dendritic cells for organ transplantation. Sorted T cells were CFSE-labeled and cultured 5 days with allogeneic regulatory or mature dendritic cells at 1:10. These receptors have no known antigen. Repertoires were generated with immunoSEQ multiplex PCR, while TCRdb's copy carries only in-frame clones and drops some. The table lists about 21,000 clones, around 85% of them singletons, with around 0.68% in the top ten. Sequencing was performed on naive CD4+ T cells from blood cultured with regulatory dendritic cells. Indicated subset: CD45RA+ naive T cells. These receptor sequences come from a human donor in good health.

This rearrangement joins TRBV10-3 to TRBJ2-1; 9 bases agree with TRBD2. The CDR3 has 12 residues. Unmatched junction bases numbered 6, after V lost 8 bases and J lost 10 bases. Germline lookup yields CDR1 ENHRY and CDR2 SYGVKD. CDR3 coding DNA: TGTGCCATCTCCCGGACTAGCGAGGAGCAGTTCTTC. This gives the protein CAISRTSEEQFF.

The rearrangement joins TRBV28 to TRBJ2-7; TRBD2 is a possible D gene (6 bases). Germline V lookup: CDR1 MDHEN, CDR2 SYDVKM. There are 13 residues in the CDR3. V gave up 7 bases and J gave up 0 bases, with 10 bases separating them. CDR3 sequence (DNA): TGTGCCAGCAACGGGAGTCCCTCCTACGAGCAGTACTTC. Protein sequence: CASNGSPSYEQYF.

CDR3: CASGRGPGSLTEAFF. CDR3 DNA: TGTGCCAGCGGAAGAGGGCCAGGATCGCTCACTGAAGCTTTCTTT. The V and J genes are TRBV9 and TRBJ1-1, with D unclear. V dropped 7 bases and J dropped 4 bases, with 20 bases sitting between them. Germline V lookup: CDR1 SGDLS, CDR2 YYNGEE. This CDR3 is 15 amino acids long.

V is TRBV18 and J is TRBJ1-6; tentatively, D is TRBD1 (6 bases). CDR1 is KGHSH, CDR2 LQKENI, per germline. Trimming stripped 3 bases from V and 0 bases from J, with 9 bases between. The CDR3 spans 16 residues. In DNA, the CDR3 is TGTGCCAGCTCACCTCAGGGGCGCTCCTATAATTCACCCCTCCACTTT. Amino acids: CASSPQGRSYNSPLHF.

The rearrangement links TRBV28 to TRBJ2-7; the D is unclear. There are 15 residues in the CDR3. In germline, CDR1 is MDHEN, CDR2 SYDVKM. V was shortened by 6 bases and J by 1 base, with 16 bases between the two germline ends. CDR3 sequence: CASSHTQAASYEQYF. The CDR3 DNA sequence: TGTGCCAGCAGCCATACCCAAGCCGCGTCCTACGAGCAGTACTTC.

The rearrangement joins TRBV6-1 to TRBJ2-3; 7 bases line up with TRBD2. The V gene's germline CDR1 is MNHNS and CDR2 SASEGT. The CDR3 length is 13 residues. With 7 bases clipped from V and 7 bases from J, the junction kept 8 bases outside the gene matches. CDR3 residues: CASIKEAGHTQYF. The CDR3 DNA is TGTGCCAGCATTAAAGAAGCGGGGCATACGCAGTATTTT.

The chain carries TRBV5-1 and TRBJ2-3; no clear D. The ends were cut back, 3 bases at V and 3 bases at J, with 14 bases in the middle. Germline V CDR1 and CDR2: SGHRS, YFSETQ. The CDR3 is made up of 15 amino acids. The DNA for the CDR3 is TGCGCCAGCAGCTCCCAGGAGATGGGGACAGATACGCAGTATTTT. Translation gives CASSSQEMGTDTQYF.

This clone was detected only a few times. The V call is TRBV7-9, the J call TRBJ1-2; 9 nucleotides align to TRBD1. Germline values: CDR1 SEHNR, CDR2 FQNEAQ (reference sequence). CDR3 length: 15 amino acids. Unmatched junction bases numbered 8, after V lost 5 bases and J lost 4 bases. The CDR3 sequence: CASSQGQGIAYGYTF. The CDR3 DNA follows: TGTGCCAGCAGCCAGGGACAGGGAATCGCCTATGGCTACACCTTC.

The rearrangement joins TRBV27 to TRBJ1-2; D gene uncertain. CDR3 length equals 15 residues. Germline V CDR1 and CDR2: MNHEY, SMNVEV (reference sequence). V dropped 8 bases and J dropped 8 bases, with 24 bases sitting between them. The CDR3 spells CASWGTTDPDRGYTF. The CDR3, as DNA: TGTGCCAGCTGGGGAACGACCGATCCCGACCGAGGCTACACCTTC.

This clone has more than one count but fewer than ten. This chain connects TRBV21-1 to TRBJ2-7; TRBD2, the D gene given by the table, was not confirmed from the DNA. TRBV21-1 is shown as a pseudogene. CDR3 size: 20 residues. DNA of the CDR3: TGTGCCAGCAGCAAACCGTTACCGGGACTAGCGGGATTTATCTCCTACGAGCAGTACTTC. Amino acid sequence: CASSKPLPGLAGFISYEQYF.

The rearrangement joins TRBV7-8 to TRBJ2-3; D is unresolved. Trimming shortened V by 0 bases and J by 4 bases, and 8 bases separated the two germline ends. The CDR3 contains 14 residues. Germline-derived CDR1 and CDR2 are SGHVS and FQNEAQ. CDR3 loop: CASSLAGSPDTQYF. The CDR3 nucleotides read TGTGCCAGCAGCTTAGCAGGGTCCCCAGATACGCAGTATTTT.

This clone appeared a single time. CDR3 in DNA: TGTGCCAGCAGTGTAGTCCGGGACAGTGGCTACACCTTC. Translation gives CASSVVRDSGYTF. V usage is TRBV6-5 and J usage is TRBJ1-2, with 7 bases aligning to TRBD1. Germline loops: CDR1 MNHEY, CDR2 SVGAGI. The CDR3 covers 13 residues. The V segment lost 5 bases and the J segment 7 bases; nucleotides outside the gene matches: 7.

V usage is TRBV30 and J usage is TRBJ2-3; D might be TRBD2 (6 bases). This CDR3 contains 13 residues. From germline, CDR1 is GTSNPN and CDR2 SVGIG (reference sequence). The germline V and J ends were trimmed by 0 bases and 7 bases, with 11 bases remaining between them. In nucleotides, the CDR3 is TGTGCCTGGAGTGTACGAGGAGGGAATACGCAGTATTTT. This translates into CAWSVRGGNTQYF. The full variable domain, rest sourced from reference TRBV30 and TRBJ2-3, is SQTIHQWPATLVQPVGSPLSLECTVEGTSNPNLYWYRQAAGRGLQLLFYSVGIGQISSEVPQNLSASRPQDRQFILSSKKLLLSDSGFYLCAWSVRGGNTQYFGPGTRLTVL.

This chain uses TRBV2 with TRBJ1-2; a weak D match, TRBD1 (6 bases). Trimming shortened V by 3 bases and J by 4 bases, and 15 bases separated the two germline ends. Germline V lookup: CDR1 SNHLY, CDR2 FYNNEI. The CDR3 runs 15 residues. In DNA, the CDR3 is TGTGCCAGCAGTGATCGGGACACCCGTGCCTATGGCTACACCTTC. As protein: CASSDRDTRAYGYTF. The variable domain in full, with the rest retrieved from reference TRBV2 and TRBJ1-2, is EPEVTQTPSHQVTQMGQEVILRCVPISNHLYFYWYRQILGQKVEFLVSFYNNEISEKSEIFDDQFSVERPDGSNFTLKIRSTKLEDSAMYFCASSDRDTRAYGYTFGSGTRLTVV.